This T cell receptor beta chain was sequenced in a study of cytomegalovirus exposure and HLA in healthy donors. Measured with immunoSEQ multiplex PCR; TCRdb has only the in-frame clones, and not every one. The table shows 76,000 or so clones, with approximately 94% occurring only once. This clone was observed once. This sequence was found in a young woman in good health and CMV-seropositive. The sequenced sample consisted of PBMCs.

The CDR3 is CASSVGTGGNTYEQYF. Here the CDR3 DNA reads TGTGCCAGCAGCGTAGGAACAGGGGGCAATACCTACGAGCAGTACTTC. The V call is TRBV9, the J call TRBJ2-7; 9 bases map to TRBD1. After removal of 0 bases from V and 2 bases from J, the junction contained 6 bases not matched to a gene. CDR1 and CDR2 (germline): SGDLS, YYNGEE. This CDR3 has 16 residues.